Listed below are T cell receptor beta chains from one sample, sequenced in a study of T cell responses to AZD1222 COVID-19 vaccine. Here immunoSEQ multiplex PCR was the method, and the copy in TCRdb shows in-frame clones only, minus some. The sample includes fewer than 200,000 clones, over 80% of them seen just once. Sequenced here: peripheral blood, sampled on day 0 of AZD1222 vaccination. These receptors all come from an adult in good health. Each CDR3 is given with its conserved first and last residue. The D gene is left open where the match is weak. For some rows the clone size is stated as once, few or many, or as a class when expanded; others skip it.

v_gene,abundance,d_gene,j_gene,CDR3nt,CDR3aa
TRBV6-2/TRBV6-3,.,TRBD2,TRBJ2-2,TGTGCCAGCAGCGCCGCCAGACCAAGCGGGGAGGGTACCGGGGAGCTGTTTTTT,CASSAARPSGEGTGELFF
TRBV10-3,.,.,TRBJ2-7,TGTGCCATCACCGGGGACGCAAACGAGCAGTACTTC,CAITGDANEQYF
TRBV6-5,.,TRBD1,TRBJ2-5,TGTGCCAGCAGAGCAGGGGGCGGAGAGACCCAGTACTTC,CASRAGGGETQYF
TRBV23-1,.,.,TRBJ2-2,TGCGCCAGCAGTCAAGCGACTTCTAAAAAGAGACCGTCCCTATACGCGAACACCGGGGAGCTGTTTTTT,CASSQATSKKRPSLYANTGELFF
TRBV27,.,TRBD1,TRBJ1-1,TGTGCCAGCAGTTTGGCAACAGGGGGGAAAGCTTTCTTT,CASSLATGGKAFF
TRBV4-1,.,.,TRBJ1-1,TGCGCCAGCAGCCAAGATGGGAAGAAGAAGACTGAAGCTTTCTTT,CASSQDGKKKTEAFF
TRBV14,.,.,TRBJ1-2,TGTGCCAGCAGCCAAGACAGTCTCTATGGCTACACCTTC,CASSQDSLYGYTF
TRBV2,.,TRBD1,TRBJ1-5,TGTGCCAGCACCGAACAGGGGAGGGGACAGAGCAATCAGCCCCAGCATTTT,CASTEQGRGQSNQPQHF
TRBV6-1,few,.,TRBJ2-7,TGTGCCAGCAGTGAAGCTGAAAGGTCCTACGAGCAGTACTTC,CASSEAERSYEQYF
TRBV10-1,once,TRBD1,TRBJ1-5,TGCGCCAGCTTAGTGCAGGGGGGCCAGCCCCAGCATTTT,CASLVQGGQPQHF
TRBV4-1,once,TRBD1,TRBJ1-1,TGCGCCAGCAGCCAAGGAAGGGACAGGAGGTACACTGAAGCTTTCTTT,CASSQGRDRRYTEAFF
TRBV6-5,.,.,TRBJ2-2,TGTGCCAGCCGCGTTACGAGATTGAACACCGGGGAGCTGTTTTTT,CASRVTRLNTGELFF
TRBV3-1/TRBV3-2,few,TRBD2,TRBJ2-3,TGTGCCAGCAGCCCCGGACTAGAGTCGCAGTATTTT,CASSPGLESQYF
TRBV28,.,TRBD1,TRBJ1-5,TGTGCCAGCAGGGGGGGACAGGGGAACCAGCCCCAGCATTTT,CASRGGQGNQPQHF
TRBV2,.,.,TRBJ1-1,TGTGCCAGCAAACCGCCGGTAGGCAGGGGGAACACTGAAGCTTTCTTT,CASKPPVGRGNTEAFF
TRBV6-5,.,.,TRBJ1-1,TGTGCCAGCAGCATCCCCGTGACGGCCCACAGTGAAGCTTTCTTT,CASSIPVTAHSEAFF
TRBV27,once,.,TRBJ2-5,TGTGCCAGCAGTTCGTGGGAGCAGAGGACCCAGTACTTC,CASSSWEQRTQYF